These 12 T cell receptor beta chains were sequenced from one sample in a study of blood T cells in healthy people across ages. Alongside a J-beta primer mix, a sample-barcoded 5' primer served in a second PCR lasting about 7 to 11 cycles. TCRdb ran MiXCR on the 5' RACE reads and lists one entry per CDR3 protein. The sample yields hundreds of thousands of distinct CDR3 sequences, under 30% seen once. Sequencing used blood. All receptors come from a woman of 80 years or more in good health.

This clonotype was seen many times. The chain is built from TRBV7-9 and TRBJ2-7; D might be TRBD1 or TRBD2, each matching 5 bases. CDR3 length: 16 residues. The V and J ends lost 5 bases and 2 bases respectively, with 19 bases between them. Per the germline V gene, CDR1 is SEHNR and CDR2 is FQNEAQ (reference sequence). Here the CDR3 reads CASSPPLRTGPYEQYF. In DNA form, the CDR3 reads TGTGCCAGCAGCCCCCCTCTCCGGACGGGACCCTACGAGCAGTACTTC. The complete variable domain, with remaining parts taken from reference TRBV7-9 and TRBJ2-7, reads DTGVSQNPRHKITKRGQNVTFRCDPISEHNRLYWYRQTLGQGPEFLTYFQNEAQLEKSRLLSDRFSAERPKGSFSTLEIQRTEQGDSAMYLCASSPPLRTGPYEQYFGPGTRLTVT.

This clonotype was detected ten times or more. The chain uses TRBV3-1 and TRBJ2-5, with D perhaps given as TRBD1 or TRBD2 (6 bases each). Germline values: CDR1 LGHDT, CDR2 YNNKEL (reference sequence). Trimming left V 7 bases short and J 5 bases short, with 20 bases between. CDR3 length: 15 residues. Here the CDR3 DNA reads TGTGCCAGCACCCTAAGAGGGGGGATGGGGGAGACCCAGTACTTC. Its protein product is CASTLRGGMGETQYF.

The table lists this clonotype with many counts. This chain links TRBV15 with TRBJ1-4; D not resolved. The germline V and J ends were trimmed by 7 bases and 7 bases, with 13 bases remaining between them. The germline V gene encodes CDR1 LNHNV and CDR2 YYDKDF (reference sequence). CDR3 length: 13 residues. CDR3 loop: CATTTRVGEKLFF. The DNA of the CDR3 is TGTGCCACCACCACTCGGGTCGGTGAAAAACTGTTTTTT.

CDR3 sequence reads: CASSQDRQGATETQYF. The CDR3 nucleotides read TGCGCCAGCAGCCAAGATCGGCAGGGGGCCACAGAGACCCAGTACTTC. The genes are TRBV4-3 and TRBJ2-5; 8 bases line up with TRBD1. Germline V lookup: CDR1 LGHNA, CDR2 YSLEER. CDR3 length: 16 residues. Losses at the gene ends were 0 bases for V and 4 bases for J; bases not matched to a gene: 7.

This clonotype has ten or more counts. The rearrangement joins TRBV7-2 to TRBJ2-7; 8 bases align to TRBD1. The CDR3 covers 17 residues. CDR1 is SGHTA and CDR2 is FQGNSA in the germline V gene. After removal of 5 bases from V and 3 bases from J, the junction contained 15 bases not matched to a gene. The CDR3 DNA follows: TGTGCCAGCAGCACCCCACCCCGTGCAGGGGGCAACTACGAGCAGTACTTC. Its protein is CASSTPPRAGGNYEQYF.

This clonotype was counted between two and nine times. The rearrangement links TRBV5-1 to TRBJ1-1, with 8 nucleotides matching TRBD1. Germline V gives CDR1 SGHRS, CDR2 YFSETQ. V shed 5 bases and J 5 bases; nucleotides not matched to a gene: 5. The CDR3 is 13 amino acids. The CDR3 loop reads CASRDRARTEAFF. CDR3 DNA: TGCGCCAGCAGGGACAGGGCGAGGACTGAAGCTTTCTTT.

This clonotype has a handful of counts. CDR3 nucleotide sequence: TGTGCCACCAGTGGGGGGGGGACTTGGGAGACCCAGTACTTC. The encoded protein is CATSGGGTWETQYF. V and J are TRBV24-1 and TRBJ2-5; 7 bases match TRBD2. The germline V gene has CDR1 KGHDR and CDR2 SFDVKD. V dropped 5 bases and J dropped 5; count of bases not matched to a gene: 7. CDR3 length equals 14 residues.

The sample holds a few counts of this clonotype. This chain uses TRBV12-3 or TRBV12-4 with TRBJ2-5; possible D gene TRBD1, 6 bases. The J call may be faulty, since TRBJ2-7 better matches the DNA end. The CDR3 runs 13 residues. CDR3 bases: TGTGCCAGCAGGACCGGGTTAGGGGGCGAGCAGTACTTC. It encodes CASRTGLGGEQYF.

This clonotype appeared many times. This chain links TRBV7-2 with TRBJ1-1; D ambiguous. Trimming shortened V by 7 bases and J by 1 base, and 13 bases separated the two germline ends. This CDR3 spans 14 amino acids. The germline gives CDR1 SGHTA, CDR2 FQGNSA. CDR3 nucleotides: TGTGCCAGCACCTCCGGACTCCCGAACACTGAAGCTTTCTTT. Its protein product is CASTSGLPNTEAFF.

The table lists this clonotype with a few counts. The chain couples TRBV28 to TRBJ1-2; a weak D match, TRBD1 (6 bases). This CDR3 region has 16 residues. The V gene's germline CDR1 is MDHEN and CDR2 SYDVKM. The V gene lost 3 bases and the J gene lost 0 bases, with 14 bases spanning the gap. The CDR3 reads CASSFLGAQPNYGYTF. CDR3 nucleotides: TGTGCCAGCAGTTTTTTGGGGGCTCAGCCTAACTATGGCTACACCTTC.

The gene calls are TRBV5-4 and TRBJ2-1; either TRBD1 or TRBD2 may supply D (5 bases each). V lost 4 bases, J lost 13 bases, and 24 bases lay in between. The germline V gene has CDR1 SGHNT and CDR2 YYREEE (reference sequence). This CDR3 contains 15 residues. In DNA, the CDR3 is TGTGCCAGCAGCAACCGGGGCCCGGCAGCAGAGACCCAGTTCTTC. It yields the protein CASSNRGPAAETQFF. The variable domain in full, with the rest retrieved from reference TRBV5-4 and TRBJ2-1, is ETGVTQSPTHLIKTRGQQVTLRCSSQSGHNTVSWYQQALGQGPQFIFQYYREEENGRGNFPPRFSGLQFPNYSSELNVNALELDDSALYLCASSNRGPAAETQFFGPGTRLTVL.

At least ten counts were recorded for this clonotype. CDR3 nucleotide sequence: TGCAGTGCTAGCTCTAGCGGGGGGGAATACAATGAGCAGTTCTTC. This sequence encodes CSASSSGGEYNEQFF. V is TRBV20-1 and J is TRBJ2-1, with 12 positions matching TRBD2. The ends lost 3 bases at V and 4 bases at J; junction bases unmatched: 4. The CDR3 length is 15 residues. The germline gives CDR1 DFQATT, CDR2 SNEGSKA (reference sequence).